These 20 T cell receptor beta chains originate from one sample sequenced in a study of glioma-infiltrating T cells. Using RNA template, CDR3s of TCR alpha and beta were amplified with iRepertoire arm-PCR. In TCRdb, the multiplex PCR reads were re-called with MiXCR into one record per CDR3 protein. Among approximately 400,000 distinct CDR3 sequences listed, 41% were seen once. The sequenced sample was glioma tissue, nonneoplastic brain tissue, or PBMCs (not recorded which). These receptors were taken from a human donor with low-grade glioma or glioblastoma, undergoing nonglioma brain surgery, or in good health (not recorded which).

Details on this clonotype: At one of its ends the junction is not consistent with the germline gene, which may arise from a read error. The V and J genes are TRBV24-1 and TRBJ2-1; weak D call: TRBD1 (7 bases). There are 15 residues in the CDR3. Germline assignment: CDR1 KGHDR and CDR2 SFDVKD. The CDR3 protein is CASSFRQGGSNERFF. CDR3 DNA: TGTGCCAGCAGTTTCCGGCAGGGGGGAAGCAATGAGCGGTTCTTC.

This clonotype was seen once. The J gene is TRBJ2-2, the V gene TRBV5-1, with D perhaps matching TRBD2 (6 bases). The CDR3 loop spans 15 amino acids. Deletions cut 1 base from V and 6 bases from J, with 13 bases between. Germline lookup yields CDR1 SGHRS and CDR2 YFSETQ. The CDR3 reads CASSLMSGVAGELFF. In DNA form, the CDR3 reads TGCGCCAGCAGCTTGATGTCGGGAGTAGCCGGGGAGCTGTTTTTT.

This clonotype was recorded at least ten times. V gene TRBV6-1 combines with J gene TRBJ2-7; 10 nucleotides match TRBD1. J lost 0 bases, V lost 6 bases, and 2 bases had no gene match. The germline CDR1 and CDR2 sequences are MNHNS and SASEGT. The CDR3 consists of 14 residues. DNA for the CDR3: TGTGCCAGCAGACGGACAGGGGGCTCCTACGAGCAGTACTTC. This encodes CASRRTGGSYEQYF.

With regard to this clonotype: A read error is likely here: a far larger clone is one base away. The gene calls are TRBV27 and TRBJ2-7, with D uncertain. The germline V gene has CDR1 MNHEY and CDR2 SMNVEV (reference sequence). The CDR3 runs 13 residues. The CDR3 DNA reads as TGTGCCAGCAGTTTCGGCAGCTCCCACGAGCAGTACTTC. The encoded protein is CASSFGSSHEQYF.

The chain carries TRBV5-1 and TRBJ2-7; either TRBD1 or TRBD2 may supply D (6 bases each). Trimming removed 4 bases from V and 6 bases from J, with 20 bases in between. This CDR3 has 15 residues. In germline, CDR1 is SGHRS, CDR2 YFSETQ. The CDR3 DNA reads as TGCGCCAGCAGCCCCGTGACGAGGGGGAGGTTCGAGCAGTACTTC. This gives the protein CASSPVTRGRFEQYF.

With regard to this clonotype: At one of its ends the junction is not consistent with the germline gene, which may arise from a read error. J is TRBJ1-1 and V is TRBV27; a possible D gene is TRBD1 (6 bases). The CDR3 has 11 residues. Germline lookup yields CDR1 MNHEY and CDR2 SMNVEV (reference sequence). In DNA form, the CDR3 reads TGTGCCAGCAGAGGGGGGACTGAATCTTTCTTT. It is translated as CASRGGTESFF.

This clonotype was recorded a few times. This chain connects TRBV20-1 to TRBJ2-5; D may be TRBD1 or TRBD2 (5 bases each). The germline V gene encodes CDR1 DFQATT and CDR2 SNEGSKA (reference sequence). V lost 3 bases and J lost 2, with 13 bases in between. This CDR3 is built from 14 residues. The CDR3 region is CSARAGRLQETQYF. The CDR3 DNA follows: TGCAGTGCTAGGGCAGGGCGACTACAAGAGACCCAGTACTTC.

In DNA form, the CDR3 reads TGTGCCAGCAGCCTAGGGGCAGGGTATCCTGGCTACACCTTC. Protein sequence: CASSLGAGYPGYTF. The chain links TRBV11-2 to TRBJ1-2, with a possible D match to TRBD1 (5 bases). The CDR3 is made up of 14 amino acids. V lost 5 bases and J lost 7, with 17 bases in between. The germline CDR1 and CDR2 sequences are SGHAT and FQNNGV.

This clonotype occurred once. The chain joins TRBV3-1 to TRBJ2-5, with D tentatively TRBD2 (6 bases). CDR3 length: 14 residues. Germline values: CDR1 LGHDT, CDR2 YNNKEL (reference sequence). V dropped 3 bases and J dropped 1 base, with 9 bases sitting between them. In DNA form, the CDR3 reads TGTGCCAGCAGCCATTTAGCGGCCCAAGAGACCCAGTACTTC. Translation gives CASSHLAAQETQYF.

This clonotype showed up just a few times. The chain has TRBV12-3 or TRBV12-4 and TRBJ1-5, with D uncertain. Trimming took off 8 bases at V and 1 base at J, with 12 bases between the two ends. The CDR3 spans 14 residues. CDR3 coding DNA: TGTGCCAGCGCTATGTCTGGGAGCAATCAGCCCCAGCATTTT. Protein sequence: CASAMSGSNQPQHF.

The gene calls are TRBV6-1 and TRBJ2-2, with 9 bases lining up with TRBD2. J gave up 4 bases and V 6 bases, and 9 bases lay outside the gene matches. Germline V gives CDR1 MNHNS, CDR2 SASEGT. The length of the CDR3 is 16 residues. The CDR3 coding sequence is TGTGCCAGCAGACTCCCGCGGGAGGGCCCCACCGGGGAGCTGTTTTTT. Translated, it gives CASRLPREGPTGELFF.

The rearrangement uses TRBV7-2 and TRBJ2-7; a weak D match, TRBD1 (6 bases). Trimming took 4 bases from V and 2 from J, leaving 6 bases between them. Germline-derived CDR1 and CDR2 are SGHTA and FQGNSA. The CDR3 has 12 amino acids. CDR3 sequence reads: CASSWTAYEQYF. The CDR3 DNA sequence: TGTGCCAGCAGCTGGACAGCCTACGAGCAGTACTTC.

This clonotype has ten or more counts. CDR3 sequence: CASSSINEKLFF. The CDR3 DNA is TGTGCCAGCAGTTCCATTAATGAAAAACTGTTTTTT. This chain joins TRBV27 and TRBJ1-4; unclear D gene. The V end was cut by 4 bases, the J end by 4 bases, with 4 bases between. Germline CDR1 is MNHEY and CDR2 is SMNVEV (reference sequence). The CDR3 length is 12 residues.

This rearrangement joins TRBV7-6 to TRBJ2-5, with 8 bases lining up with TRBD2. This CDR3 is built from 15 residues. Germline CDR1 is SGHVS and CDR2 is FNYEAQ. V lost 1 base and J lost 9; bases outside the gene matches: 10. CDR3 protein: CASSLVAGYRGAQYF. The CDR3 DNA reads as TGTGCCAGCAGCTTAGTAGCGGGATACCGTGGGGCCCAGTACTTC.

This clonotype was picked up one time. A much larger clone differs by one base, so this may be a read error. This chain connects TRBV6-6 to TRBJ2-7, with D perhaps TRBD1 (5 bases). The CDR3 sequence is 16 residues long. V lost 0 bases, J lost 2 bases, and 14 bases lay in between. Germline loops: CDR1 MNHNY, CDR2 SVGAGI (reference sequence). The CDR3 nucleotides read TGTGCCAGCAGTTACTCGGGGCAGGCCCATACCTACGAGCAGTACTTC. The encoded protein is CASSYSGQAHTYEQYF.

This CDR3 reads CSAQRDSNTEAFF. CDR3 DNA sequence: TGCAGTGCGCAACGGGACAGCAACACTGAAGCTTTCTTT. V gene TRBV20-1 combines with J gene TRBJ1-1; 7 nucleotides agree with TRBD1. CDR1 is DFQATT, CDR2 SNEGSKA, per germline (reference sequence). Unmatched junction bases numbered 6, after V lost 6 bases and J lost 2 bases. The CDR3 sequence is 13 residues long.

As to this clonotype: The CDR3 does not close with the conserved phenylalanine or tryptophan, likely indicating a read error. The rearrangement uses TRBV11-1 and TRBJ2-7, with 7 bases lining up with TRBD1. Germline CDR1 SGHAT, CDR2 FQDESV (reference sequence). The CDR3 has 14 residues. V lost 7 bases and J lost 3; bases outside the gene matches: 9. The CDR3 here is CASTRLQGIYEQYL. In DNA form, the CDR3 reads TGTGCCAGCACCCGATTACAGGGGATCTACGAGCAGTACTTA.

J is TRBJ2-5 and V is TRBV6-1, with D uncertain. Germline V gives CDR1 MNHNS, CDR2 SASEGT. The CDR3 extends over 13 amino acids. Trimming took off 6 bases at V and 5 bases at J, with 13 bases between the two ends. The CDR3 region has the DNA TGTGCCAGCAGAGATCGGATTCCGGAGACCCAGTACTTC. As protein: CASRDRIPETQYF.

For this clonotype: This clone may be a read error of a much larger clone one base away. The CDR3 protein is CASSQYSQVRVEQYF. As DNA, the CDR3 is TGCGCCAGCAGCCAATATAGTCAAGTAAGGGTCGAGCAGTACTTC. The V and J genes are TRBV4-1 and TRBJ2-7; D is ambiguous. The CDR3 is made up of 15 amino acids. Germline V gene sequence: CDR1 MGHRA, CDR2 YSYEKL. Trimming took 2 bases from V and 6 from J, leaving 17 bases between them.

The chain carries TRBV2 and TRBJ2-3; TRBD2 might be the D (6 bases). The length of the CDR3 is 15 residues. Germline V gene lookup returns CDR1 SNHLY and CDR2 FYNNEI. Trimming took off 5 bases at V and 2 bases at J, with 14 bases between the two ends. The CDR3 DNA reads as TGTGCCAGCAGTAACGACCGGACTAACACAGATACGCAGTATTTT. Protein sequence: CASSNDRTNTDTQYF.